One and the same sample provided the 15 T cell receptor beta chains below, sequenced in a study of naive and memory T cell subsets. Two oligonucleotides, mixed equimolar, formed the beta constant-region primer covering TRBC1 and TRBC2. TCRdb passed the UMI-ligation and nested PCR reads through MiXCR, listing each CDR3 protein once. The sample yields roughly 91,000 distinct CDR3 sequences, 10% to 15% seen once. Sequencing was performed on central memory CD4+ T cells from blood. The receptor source for this set is a human donor in good health.

This clonotype was seen ten or more times. V usage is TRBV29-1 and J usage is TRBJ2-1; D call uncertain. CDR3 length: 13 amino acids. V lost 7 bases and J lost 15, with 25 bases in between. Germline V CDR1 and CDR2: SQVTM, ANQGSEA. DNA of the CDR3: TGCAGCGCAAAGAGTGGTTCGGTACTGCGCCCGTTCTTC. This codes for CSAKSGSVLRPFF.

This clonotype was detected ten times or more. The chain uses TRBV30 and TRBJ2-5; maybe TRBD2 (5 bases). The CDR3 has 15 residues. Trimming took 7 bases from V and 4 from J, leaving 22 bases between them. Germline V lookup: CDR1 GTSNPN, CDR2 SVGIG (reference sequence). CDR3 nucleotide sequence: TGTGCCTCCCGGAAGTTTACGGGATTGGGAGAGACCCAGTACTTC. Protein product: CASRKFTGLGETQYF.

The chain is built from TRBV9 and TRBJ2-7; 8 nucleotides line up with TRBD2. From germline, CDR1 is SGDLS and CDR2 YYNGEE. The CDR3 contains 16 residues. The ends lost 0 bases at V and 3 bases at J; junction bases unmatched: 8. Here the CDR3 reads CASSVGSQREYYEQYF. The CDR3 nucleotides are TGTGCCAGCAGCGTAGGGTCCCAGCGGGAGTACTACGAGCAGTACTTC.

This clonotype was seen repeatedly, ten times or more. The chain carries TRBV10-1 and TRBJ2-5; D is possibly TRBD2 (5 bases). CDR3 length equals 13 residues. CDR1 WNHNN and CDR2 SYGVQD come from the germline V gene (reference sequence). The germline V and J ends were trimmed by 4 bases and 9 bases, with 15 bases remaining between them. The DNA of the CDR3 is TGCGCCAGCAGTGGGGTGTTCGGAGGCCCCCAGTACTTC. Protein product: CASSGVFGGPQYF.

The V and J genes are TRBV20-1 and TRBJ2-7, with D unclear. With 2 bases removed from V and 0 bases from J, the gap between germline ends came to 11 bases. The germline gives CDR1 DFQATT, CDR2 SNEGSKA (reference sequence). The CDR3 has 14 amino acids. In DNA, the CDR3 is TGCAGTGCTAGAACCGATTGGTCCTCCTACGAGCAGTACTTC. The encoded protein is CSARTDWSSYEQYF.

V gene TRBV25-1 combines with J gene TRBJ1-2; TRBD1 matches 9 bases. The junction had 10 bases not matched to a gene; V was cut back by 3 bases and J by 8 bases. Germline V gene lookup returns CDR1 MGHDK and CDR2 SYGVNS. The CDR3 sequence is 15 residues long. The CDR3 reads CASSDGPGQGVGYTF. As DNA, the CDR3 is TGTGCCAGCAGTGACGGACCGGGACAGGGTGTCGGCTACACCTTC.

The V gene is TRBV20-1, the J gene TRBJ1-1, with D possibly matching TRBD1 (5 bases). Germline V gene lookup returns CDR1 DFQATT and CDR2 SNEGSKA (reference sequence). CDR3 length: 17 residues. The V end was cut by 1 base, the J end by 6 bases, with 24 bases between. CDR3 sequence (DNA): TGCAGTGCTAGAGCCCGTGGCAGGGAAAGAGTTTTGGCTGAAGCTTTCTTT. It encodes CSARARGRERVLAEAFF.

This clonotype was seen ten or more times. The rearrangement links TRBV19 to TRBJ2-7; D possibly corresponds to TRBD2 (6 bases). Germline V gene data show CDR1 as LNHDA and CDR2 as SQIVND (reference sequence). This CDR3 is built from 14 residues. Between the trimmed V and J ends, which lost 7 bases and 5 bases, there was a span of 18 bases. Written as DNA, the CDR3 is TGTGCCAGTAAAATTGGGGCGGGACGCAACGAGCAGTACTTC. This gives the protein CASKIGAGRNEQYF.

Ten or more counts support this clonotype. J is TRBJ2-5 and V is TRBV7-9; D might be TRBD1 (5 bases). V lost 4 bases and J 3 bases, leaving 12 bases between the germline ends. Per the germline V gene, CDR1 is SEHNR and CDR2 is FQNEAQ (reference sequence). CDR3 length equals 14 residues. CDR3 DNA sequence: TGTGCCAGCAGCTCCAATATCAGGGAAGAGACCCAGTACTTC. It translates to CASSSNIREETQYF.

This chain connects TRBV7-2 to TRBJ2-5, with D unresolved. The V end lost 3 bases, the J end lost 5 bases, and 10 bases lay between the germline ends. The CDR3 runs to 13 residues. Per the germline V gene, CDR1 is SGHTA and CDR2 is FQGNSA. The CDR3 bases are TGTGCCAGCAGCTTGTCGGCCCCGGAGACCCAGTACTTC. Residues: CASSLSAPETQYF.

This sequence joins TRBV20-1 and TRBJ2-3; D perhaps matches TRBD1 (5 bases). The V end was cut by 6 bases, the J end by 5 bases, with 18 bases between. CDR1 is DFQATT and CDR2 is SNEGSKA in the germline V gene (reference sequence). The CDR3 totals 14 residues. CDR3 region: CSATTATGVDTQYF. The CDR3 DNA reads TGCAGTGCCACGACAGCGACCGGTGTAGATACGCAGTATTTT.

The count of this clonotype is one. This sequence joins TRBV30 and TRBJ2-1, with 11 bases that match TRBD1. Trimming took 6 bases from V and 3 from J; bases not matched to a gene: 4. Per the germline V gene, CDR1 is GTSNPN and CDR2 is SVGIG (reference sequence). The CDR3 extends over 14 amino acids. The CDR3 sequence is CACPGTGGYNEQFF. CDR3 DNA: TGTGCCTGCCCCGGGACAGGGGGCTACAATGAGCAGTTCTTC.

The J gene is TRBJ2-6, the V gene TRBV7-3, with D perhaps given as TRBD1 or TRBD2 (6 bases each). CDR3 length: 16 residues. V lost 5 bases, J lost 1 base, and 12 bases lay in between. Per the germline V gene, CDR1 is SGHTA and CDR2 is FQGTGA. Here the CDR3 DNA reads TGTGCCAGCAGCCAATGGGGGGCGTCTGGGGCCAACGTCCTGACTTTC. It specifies CASSQWGASGANVLTF.

The sample holds many counts of this clonotype. The chain recombines TRBV20-1 with TRBJ2-3, with D tentatively TRBD1 (6 bases). Trimming removed 5 bases at V and 3 bases at J, with 18 bases between. The CDR3 contains 15 residues. Germline lookup yields CDR1 DFQATT and CDR2 SNEGSKA (reference sequence). CDR3 coding DNA: TGCAGTGCTCCGAATCCCAGGGGTTGGACAGATACGCAGTATTTT. This codes for CSAPNPRGWTDTQYF.

This clonotype was counted ten times or more. The CDR3 coding sequence is TGTGCCAGCACCCCACAGGGGACGGGCTACGAGCAGTACTTC. Its protein product is CASTPQGTGYEQYF. The rearrangement links TRBV3-2 to TRBJ2-7; the table calls TRBD1, which could not be checked here. TRBV3-2 is a documented pseudogene. The CDR3 length is 14 residues.